A selection of T cell receptor beta chains follows, all from one sample in a study of PD-1 blockade in classical Hodgkin lymphoma. The data were produced by immunoSEQ multiplex PCR, yet TCRdb's version contains in-frame clones alone and is incomplete. The table records 50,000 to 65,000 clones, around 90% of them present only once. Here the sequenced sample was peripheral blood mononuclear cells (PBMCs), taken before the fourth cycle of nivolumab. These receptors were collected from a human donor with classical Hodgkin lymphoma. Both conserved end residues are part of each CDR3. Each record gives: CDR3 length, D gene, clone size, J gene, V gene, CDR3 protein, CDR3 DNA. The D gene is left open where the match is weak. The listing skips clone size in some rows; elsewhere it reads once, few, many or a size class.

>13|-|-|TRBJ2-7|TRBV7-9
CASSKAISYEQYF
TGTGCCAGCAGCAAGGCGATCTCCTACGAGCAGTACTTC
>16|-|-|TRBJ2-2|TRBV5-4
CASSLGRRPLTGELFF
TGTGCCAGCAGCTTGGGGCGGAGACCCCTCACCGGGGAGCTGTTTTTT
>12|-|-|TRBJ1-4|TRBV5-1
CASSSPGGKLFF
TGCGCCAGCAGCTCACCCGGGGGGAAACTGTTTTTT
>15|-|-|TRBJ2-2|TRBV6-5
CASSSPGRTTGELFF
TGTGCCAGCAGTTCCCCGGGCCGAACAACCGGGGAGCTGTTTTTT
>17|-|-|TRBJ1-4|TRBV18
CASSPAFGRTTNEKLFF
TGTGCCAGCTCACCCGCCTTCGGACGAACAACTAATGAAAAACTGTTTTTT
>14|TRBD1|once|TRBJ2-7|TRBV5-4
CASSSGQGRYEQYF
TGTGCCAGCAGTTCGGGACAGGGACGCTACGAGCAGTACTTC
>12|-|-|TRBJ2-3|TRBV7-9
CASSAQGYTQYF
TGTGCCAGCAGCGCCCAAGGATATACGCAGTATTTT
>13|-|-|TRBJ2-3|TRBV5-1
CASSPDLPDTQYF
TGCGCCAGCAGCCCCGACCTCCCAGATACGCAGTATTTT
>12|-|-|TRBJ1-2|TRBV30
CAWTKQRNLHTF
TGTGCCTGGACAAAACAGCGAAACCTCCACACCTTC
>16|-|-|TRBJ1-2|TRBV19
CASRGAGWQGDYGYTF
TGTGCCAGTAGGGGGGCAGGTTGGCAGGGAGACTATGGCTACACCTTC
>17|-|-|TRBJ2-4|TRBV21-1
CASSKRAGARTKNIQYF
TGTGCCAGCAGCAAGAGGGCAGGGGCGAGAACCAAAAACATTCAGTACTTC
>15|-|-|TRBJ1-2|TRBV7-8
CASSLVGSHNYGYTF
TGTGCCAGCAGCTTAGTAGGAAGTCATAACTATGGCTACACCTTC
>16|-|-|TRBJ2-2|TRBV18
CASSPFGTLNTGELFF
TGTGCCAGCTCACCGTTTGGGACATTGAACACCGGGGAGCTGTTTTTT
>16|-|-|TRBJ1-6|TRBV11-1
CASSLGPGIGGSPLHF
TGTGCCAGCAGCTTGGGGCCTGGCATAGGAGGCTCACCCCTCCACTTT
>18|-|once|TRBJ2-5|TRBV4-1
CASSRLLGAPFYQETQYF
TGCGCCAGCAGCCGCCTATTAGGGGCCCCCTTCTACCAAGAGACCCAGTACTTC
>13|-|-|TRBJ2-7|TRBV5-1
CASSRDTTYEQYF
TGCGCCAGCTCCCGGGACACCACCTACGAGCAGTACTTC
>12|-|once|TRBJ1-1|TRBV6-5
CASSSNGAEAFF
TGTGCCAGCAGTTCAAACGGGGCTGAAGCTTTCTTT
>16|-|few|TRBJ2-7|TRBV5-4
CASSLAPGLISYEQYF
TGTGCCAGCAGCTTGGCGCCAGGGCTGATCTCCTACGAGCAGTACTTC
>15|-|-|TRBJ1-6|TRBV6-6
CASSYAGVGNSPLHF
TGTGCCAGCAGTTATGCCGGGGTCGGTAATTCACCCCTCCACTTT
>13|TRBD2|few|TRBJ2-7|TRBV6-1
CASSSWGGYEQYF
TGTGCCAGCAGTAGTTGGGGGGGCTACGAGCAGTACTTC
>14|-|-|TRBJ2-2|TRBV5-1
CASSQDPATGELFF
TGCGCCAGCAGCCAGGATCCCGCCACCGGGGAGCTGTTTTTT
>13|TRBD1|-|TRBJ1-1|TRBV7-8
CASSPRTGLGAFF
TGTGCCAGCAGCCCGCGGACAGGCCTGGGAGCTTTCTTT
>16|TRBD1|-|TRBJ1-4|TRBV19
CASSQPTGGRDEKLFF
TGTGCCAGTTCTCAACCCACAGGGGGCCGGGATGAAAAACTGTTTTTT
>15|-|-|TRBJ2-7|TRBV7-9
CASSLAVGKGDGQYF
TGTGCCAGCAGCTTAGCAGTAGGGAAGGGAGACGGGCAGTACTTC
>13|-|-|TRBJ2-1|TRBV9
CASSVARTTEQFF
TGTGCCAGCAGCGTAGCTCGGACTACTGAGCAGTTCTTC
>13|-|-|TRBJ2-5|TRBV6-1
CASRTQGQETQYF
TGTGCCAGCAGAACCCAGGGCCAAGAGACCCAGTACTTC
>16|-|-|TRBJ1-4|TRBV4-2
CASSQAAGTTNEKLFF
TGTGCCAGCAGCCAAGCTGCGGGGACAACTAATGAAAAACTGTTTTTT
>16|-|-|TRBJ1-3|TRBV19
CASSSRETTSVNTIYF
TGTGCCAGTAGTTCCCGGGAGACCACATCGGTGAACACCATATATTTT
>13|-|-|TRBJ1-3|TRBV9
CASSVAYGNTIYF
TGTGCCAGCAGCGTAGCCTACGGAAACACCATATATTTT
>15|-|-|TRBJ2-5|TRBV4-1
CASSQEQSGIETQYF
TGCGCCAGCAGCCAAGAGCAATCCGGGATAGAGACCCAGTACTTC
>13|-|-|TRBJ2-7|TRBV19
CASSIEGSYEQYF
TGTGCCAGTAGTATAGAGGGATCCTACGAGCAGTACTTC
>13|-|-|TRBJ1-6|TRBV28
CASRRDPNSPLHF
TGTGCCAGCAGGCGGGACCCCAATTCACCCCTCCACTTT
>13|-|few|TRBJ1-1|TRBV5-1
CASSLRRGTEAFF
TGCGCCAGCAGCTTGCGTAGGGGAACTGAAGCTTTCTTT
>13|TRBD1|-|TRBJ1-1|TRBV10-2
CASSGGQSIEAFF
TGCGCCAGCAGTGGGGGACAGAGTATTGAAGCTTTCTTT
>14|-|once|TRBJ2-7|TRBV21-1
CASSTQGQYYEQYF
TGTGCCAGCAGCACCCAGGGACAGTACTACGAGCAGTACTTC
>15|TRBD2|-|TRBJ2-3|TRBV5-1
CASSLGRGSTDTQYF
TGCGCCAGCAGCTTGGGGCGGGGGAGCACAGATACGCAGTATTTT
>14|TRBD1|-|TRBJ2-7|TRBV6-6
CASRPGQGRHEQYF
TGTGCCAGCAGACCGGGACAGGGACGTCACGAGCAGTACTTC
>18|TRBD1|-|TRBJ1-3|TRBV5-1
CASSLRGTGGDLGNTIYF
TGCGCCAGCAGCTTGCGAGGGACAGGGGGCGATTTGGGAAACACCATATATTTT
>17|TRBD1|-|TRBJ1-5|TRBV7-9
CASSLGTGILGNQPQHF
TGTGCCAGCAGCTTGGGGACAGGGATTCTTGGCAATCAGCCCCAGCATTTT
>16|-|-|TRBJ1-3|TRBV6-4
CASSDICVRPGNTIYF
TGTGCCAGCAGTGACATTTGTGTGAGGCCTGGAAACACCATATATTTT
>15|TRBD2|-|TRBJ2-3|TRBV5-1
CASSSGERGAGTQYF
TGCGCCAGCAGCTCGGGGGAGCGGGGGGCGGGTACGCAGTATTTT
>14|-|few|TRBJ2-3|TRBV5-1
CASSQTGARDTQYF
TGCGCCAGCAGCCAGACAGGCGCTCGGGATACGCAGTATTTT
>13|-|-|TRBJ2-3|TRBV18
CASSPPDYIAQYF
TGTGCCAGCTCACCACCTGATTATATTGCGCAGTATTTT
>14|TRBD1|-|TRBJ2-7|TRBV27
CASSSATGTYEQYF
TGTGCCAGCAGTTCAGCGACAGGGACCTACGAGCAGTACTTC
>15|-|-|TRBJ2-3|TRBV5-1
CASSPGTLGTDTQYF
TGCGCCAGCAGCCCCGGGACCCTTGGCACAGATACGCAGTATTTT
>16|-|-|TRBJ2-6|TRBV27
CASSAERAAGANVLTF
TGTGCCAGCAGTGCCGAGCGAGCAGCTGGGGCCAACGTCCTGACTTTC
>12|-|-|TRBJ2-7|TRBV5-1
CASSLSAYEQYF
TGCGCCAGCAGCTTGTCCGCCTACGAGCAGTACTTC
>13|-|-|TRBJ1-1|TRBV13
CATSLGPNTEAFF
TGTGCCACCTCTTTAGGACCGAACACTGAAGCTTTCTTT
>13|-|-|TRBJ2-4|TRBV10-1
CASSSQGKNIQYF
TGCGCCAGCTCTTCCCAGGGCAAAAACATTCAGTACTTC
>15|-|-|TRBJ2-3|TRBV5-1
CASSARGPSTDTQYF
TGCGCCAGCAGCGCGCGGGGCCCTAGCACAGATACGCAGTATTTT
>15|-|-|TRBJ2-1|TRBV11-3
CASSLGDTVYNEQFF
TGTGCCAGCAGCTTAGGGGATACAGTATACAATGAGCAGTTCTTC
>15|-|once|TRBJ1-1|TRBV7-9
CASSPQTGLNTEAFF
TGTGCCAGCAGCCCCCAGACAGGTTTGAACACTGAAGCTTTCTTT
>12|-|-|TRBJ1-1|TRBV11-3
CASSSGAGEAFF
TGTGCCAGCAGCTCAGGGGCAGGTGAAGCTTTCTTT